Reported below is one TCR beta chain. Its recognized antigen is unknown. Base qualities are not recorded, but no much larger clone differs from it by a single base. The cysteine opens and the phenylalanine closes a CDR3 of 16 amino acids. The sequence is cut down to CDR3 DNA, 48 bases in frame from base 1. Via the germline V gene, CDR1 is SGHDT and CDR2 YYEEEE. The V end loses 3 bases and the J end loses 10 bases, and a stretch of 20 bases separates them. In the prospective study, participants were 18 to 89 years old, resided in about two dozen geographic areas of the United States, and were enrolled through a virtual design. To assign participants to cohorts, the prospective study relied on clinical history that participants themselves reported in a screening survey and a study questionnaire. Each participant in the prospective study had whole blood, serum and a nasopharyngeal or oropharyngeal swab collected by mobile phlebotomists. Additional blood draws and questionnaires over an approximately 2-month period could optionally be provided by prospective study participants. Before DNA extraction, blood samples from the prospective study were shipped at room temperature or frozen.

This specimen comes from a study of blood T cell repertoires in COVID-19 (dated by TCRdb to about 2020). At the level of the whole study: The collaborator samples originated in the United States, Italy and Spain and spanned the acute and convalescent phases of COVID-19. The repertoires were released in a freely available public database intended as a resource for research on the immune response to SARS-CoV-2. Deeply sampled blood TCRbeta repertoires from subjects exposed to, actively infected with, or recovered from COVID-19 were included in the dataset. Where available, HLA class I and class II types were taken from metadata supplied by the sample provider and were not determined by assay-based typing. Samples came from the ongoing ImmuneRACE study (first 160 participants) plus 1,254 subjects from 6 global collaborators. The prospective study material was composed of cDNA or gDNA derived from T cells, B-cell-depleted T cells, or PBMCs. Sample metadata almost always included a de-identified subject ID, COVID-19 status, age in years and sex. Overall results and qualifications from the work: Clinical and demographic metadata were provided uncurated, with the amount varying by source and participant.

TCRbeta CDR3 regions were amplified from genomic DNA by means of the immunoSEQ Assay, a bias-controlled multiplex PCR. Under the source paper's analysis protocol: Nucleated cell counts per sample were estimated from amplification of reference gene primers within the assay. Sequence reads were collapsed and filtered to measure the absolute abundance of every unique TCRbeta CDR3 rearrangement. For each sample, productive Simpson clonality was calculated by taking the square root of Simpson's diversity index across productive rearrangements. Not all clones reach the TCRdb copy of this immuneACCESS table, which keeps in-frame sequences only. Checked studies attribute under half of the gap to unresolved V genes and leave the rest unexplained. The DNA was the basis for D and trimming; V, J and clone size are from that table. The sample includes 200,000 to 250,000 clones, with 87% observed a single time. Of the sample, under 6.5% falls within the top ten clones.

This TCR was recovered from a woman aged 25 to 39 with acute COVID-19. Sequencing was performed on PBMCs or T cells enriched from blood (not recorded which). The chain is encoded by TRBV5-6 joined to TRBJ1-6; perhaps TRBD1 is the D gene, with 6 bases matching. In nucleotides, the sequence is TGTGCCAGCAGCTCAGGCAGGGGCTCGGTAGGCTCACCCCTCCACTTT. Protein translation: CASSSGRGSVGSPLHF.